This T cell receptor beta chain was captured by sequencing in a study of vaccination effects on CD4 cells after COVID-19. When around 10 days of culture had elapsed, CD4+ T cells were isolated. Method: immunoSEQ multiplex PCR; TCRdb's copy keeps in-frame clones and lacks some. The sample contains about 37,000 clones, 65% to 75% of which appear only once. In the case of this clone: Its antigen is not identified.

Germline V lookup: CDR1 SNHLY, CDR2 FYNNEI. The V and J ends lost 6 bases and 0 bases respectively, with 21 bases between them. CDR3 length: 18 amino acids. The chain has TRBV2 and TRBJ1-3, with TRBD1 as a possible D gene (5 bases). This sequence was found in a human donor who received a COVID-19 vaccine. The source was CD4+ T cells from PBMCs cultured without peptide, collected before COVID-19 vaccination. CDR3 sequence reads: CASSLTGTPNRSGNTIYF. The CDR3 DNA sequence: TGTGCCAGCAGCTTAACCGGGACTCCGAACCGCTCTGGAAACACCATATATTTT.